This TCR beta chain appears in the sequencing data of a study of shared clonotypes between healthy human individuals. The V gene's germline CDR1 is MNHEY and CDR2 SMNVEV (reference sequence). Trimming removed 5 bases at V and 4 bases at J, with 11 bases between. The CDR3 has 13 residues. Profiling relied on immunoSEQ multiplex PCR, and the TCRdb table lists in-frame clones only, not all of them. The sample consists of roughly 2.2 million clones, approximately 95% of them appearing once. The source of this sequence is a man aged 18-30 years in good health. Some clones in this sample may be carry-over from other donors' samples. Sample: naive CD4+ T cells from PBMCs. Noted subset: CD45RA+ positively selected. This rearrangement joins TRBV27 to TRBJ1-1; D remains ambiguous. The CDR3 is CASSLYRTTEAFF. In DNA form, the CDR3 reads TGTGCCAGCAGTCTGTATAGGACCACTGAAGCTTTCTTT.